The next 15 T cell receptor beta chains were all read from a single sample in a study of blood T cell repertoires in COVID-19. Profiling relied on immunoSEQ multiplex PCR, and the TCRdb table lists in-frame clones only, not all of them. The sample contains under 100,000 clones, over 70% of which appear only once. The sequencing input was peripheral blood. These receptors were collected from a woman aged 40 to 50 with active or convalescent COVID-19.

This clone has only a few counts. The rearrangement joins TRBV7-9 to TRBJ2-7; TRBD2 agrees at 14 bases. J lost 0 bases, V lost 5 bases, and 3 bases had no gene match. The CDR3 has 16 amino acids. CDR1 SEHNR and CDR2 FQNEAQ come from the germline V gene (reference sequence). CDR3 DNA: TGTGCCAGCAGCAAGGGACTAGCGGGGGCCTCCTACGAGCAGTACTTC. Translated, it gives CASSKGLAGASYEQYF.

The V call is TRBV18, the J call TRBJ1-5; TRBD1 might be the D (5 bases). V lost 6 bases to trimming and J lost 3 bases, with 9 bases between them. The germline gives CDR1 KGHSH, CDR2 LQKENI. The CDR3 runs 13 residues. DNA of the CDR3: TGTGCCAGCTCTACAGGCAACAATCAGCCCCAGCATTTT. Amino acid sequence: CASSTGNNQPQHF.

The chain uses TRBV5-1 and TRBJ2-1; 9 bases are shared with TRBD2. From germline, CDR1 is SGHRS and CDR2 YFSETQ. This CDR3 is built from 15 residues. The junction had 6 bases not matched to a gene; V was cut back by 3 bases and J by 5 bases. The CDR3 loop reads CASSWLAGLNNEQFF. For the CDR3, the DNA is TGCGCCAGCAGCTGGCTAGCGGGGCTTAACAATGAGCAGTTCTTC.

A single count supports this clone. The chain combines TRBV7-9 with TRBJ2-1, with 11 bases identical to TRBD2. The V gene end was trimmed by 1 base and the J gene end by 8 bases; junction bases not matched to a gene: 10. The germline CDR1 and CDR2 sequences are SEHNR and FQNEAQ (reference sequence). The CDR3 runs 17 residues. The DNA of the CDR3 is TGTGCCAGCAGCTTAGAGCTTAGCGGGAGGGCCGTTGATGAGCAGTTCTTC. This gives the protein CASSLELSGRAVDEQFF. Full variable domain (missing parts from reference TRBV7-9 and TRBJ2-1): DTGVSQNPRHKITKRGQNVTFRCDPISEHNRLYWYRQTLGQGPEFLTYFQNEAQLEKSRLLSDRFSAERPKGSFSTLEIQRTEQGDSAMYLCASSLELSGRAVDEQFFGPGTRLTVL.

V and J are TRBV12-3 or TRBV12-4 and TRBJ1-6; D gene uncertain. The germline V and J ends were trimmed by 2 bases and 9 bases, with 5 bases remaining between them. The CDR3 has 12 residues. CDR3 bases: TGTGCCAGCAGTTTAATGGCTTCACCCCTCCACTTT. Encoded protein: CASSLMASPLHF.

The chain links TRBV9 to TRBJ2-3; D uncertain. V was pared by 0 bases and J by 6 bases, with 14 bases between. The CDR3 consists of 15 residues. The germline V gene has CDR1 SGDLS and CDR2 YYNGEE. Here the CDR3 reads CASSVAANPRDTQYF. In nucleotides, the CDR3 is TGTGCCAGCAGCGTAGCGGCGAACCCTAGGGATACGCAGTATTTT.

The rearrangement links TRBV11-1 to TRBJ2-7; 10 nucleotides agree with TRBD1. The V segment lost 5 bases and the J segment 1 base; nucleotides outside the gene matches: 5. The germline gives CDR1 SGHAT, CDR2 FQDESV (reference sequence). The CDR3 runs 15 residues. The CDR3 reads CASSVDRGRSYEQYF. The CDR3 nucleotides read TGTGCCAGCAGCGTCGACAGGGGGCGATCCTACGAGCAGTACTTC.

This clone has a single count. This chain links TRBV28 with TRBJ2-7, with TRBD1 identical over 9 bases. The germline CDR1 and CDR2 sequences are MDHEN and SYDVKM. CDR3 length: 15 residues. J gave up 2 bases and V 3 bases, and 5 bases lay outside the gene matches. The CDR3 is CASSFQTGGTYEQYF. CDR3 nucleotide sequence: TGTGCCAGCAGTTTCCAGACAGGGGGAACCTACGAGCAGTACTTC.

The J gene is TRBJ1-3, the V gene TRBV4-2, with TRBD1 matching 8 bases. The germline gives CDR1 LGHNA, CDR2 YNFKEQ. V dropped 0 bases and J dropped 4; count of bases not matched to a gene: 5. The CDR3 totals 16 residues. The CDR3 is CASSQEWTGLGNTIYF. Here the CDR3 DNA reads TGTGCCAGCAGCCAAGAGTGGACAGGGCTCGGAAACACCATATATTTT.

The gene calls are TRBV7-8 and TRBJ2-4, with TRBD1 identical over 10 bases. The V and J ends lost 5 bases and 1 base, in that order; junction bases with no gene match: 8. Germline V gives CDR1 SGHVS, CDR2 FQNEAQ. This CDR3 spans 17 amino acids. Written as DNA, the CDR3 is TGTGCCAGCAGCGTGACAGGGGGCGGTTGGGCCAAAAACATTCAGTACTTC. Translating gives CASSVTGGGWAKNIQYF.

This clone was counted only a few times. The DNA of the CDR3 is TGTGCCACCAGTGAACAGAAACTCGCGAACACCGGGGAGCTGTTTTTT. It is translated as CATSEQKLANTGELFF. This chain connects TRBV24-1 to TRBJ2-2; D uncertain. The CDR3 consists of 16 residues. With 4 bases removed from V and 0 bases from J, the gap between germline ends came to 11 bases. Per germline, CDR1 KGHDR and CDR2 SFDVKD.

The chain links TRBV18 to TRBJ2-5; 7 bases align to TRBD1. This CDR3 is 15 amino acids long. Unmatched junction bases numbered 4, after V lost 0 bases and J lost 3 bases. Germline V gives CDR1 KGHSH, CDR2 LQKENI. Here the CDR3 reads CASSPPGQGEETQYF. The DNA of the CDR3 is TGTGCCAGCTCACCACCGGGGCAGGGGGAAGAGACCCAGTACTTC.

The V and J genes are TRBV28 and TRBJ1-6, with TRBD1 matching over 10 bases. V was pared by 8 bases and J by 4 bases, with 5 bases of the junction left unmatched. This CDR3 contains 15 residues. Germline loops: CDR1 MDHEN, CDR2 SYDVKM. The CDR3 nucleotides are TGTGCCAGCGCCTGGGACAGGGGATATAATTCACCCCTCCACTTT. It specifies CASAWDRGYNSPLHF.

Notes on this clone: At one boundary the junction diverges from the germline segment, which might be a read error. The CDR3 protein is CASSLEEGTEAFF. CDR3 nucleotides: TGTGCTAGCAGCTTAGAGGAGGGCACTGAAGCTTTCTTT. The V and J genes are TRBV7-7 and TRBJ1-1; D unresolved. This CDR3 region has 13 residues. CDR1 and CDR2 from the germline V gene are SSHAT and FNYEAQ (reference sequence).

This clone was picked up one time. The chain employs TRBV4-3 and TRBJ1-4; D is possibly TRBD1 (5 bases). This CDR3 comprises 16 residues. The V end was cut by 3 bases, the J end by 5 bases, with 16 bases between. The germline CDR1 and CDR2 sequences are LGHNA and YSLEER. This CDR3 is CASSQLGGAENEKLFF. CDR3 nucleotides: TGCGCCAGCAGCCAGCTCGGCGGGGCTGAGAATGAAAAACTGTTTTTT.